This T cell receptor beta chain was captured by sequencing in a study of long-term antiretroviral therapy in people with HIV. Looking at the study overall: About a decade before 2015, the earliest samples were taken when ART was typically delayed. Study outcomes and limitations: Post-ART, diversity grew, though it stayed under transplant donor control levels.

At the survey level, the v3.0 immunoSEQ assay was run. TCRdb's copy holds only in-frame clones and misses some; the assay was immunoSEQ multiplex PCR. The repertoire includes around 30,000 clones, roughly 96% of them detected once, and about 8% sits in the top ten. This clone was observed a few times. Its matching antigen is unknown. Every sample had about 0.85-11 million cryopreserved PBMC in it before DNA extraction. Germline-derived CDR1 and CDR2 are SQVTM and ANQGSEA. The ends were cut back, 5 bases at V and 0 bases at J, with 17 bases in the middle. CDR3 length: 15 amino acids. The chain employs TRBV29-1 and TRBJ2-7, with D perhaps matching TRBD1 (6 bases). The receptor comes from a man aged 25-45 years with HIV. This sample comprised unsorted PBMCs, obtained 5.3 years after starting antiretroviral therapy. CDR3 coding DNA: TGCAGCGTTCTGGGTCTATCGGACAGCTCCTACGAGCAGTACTTC. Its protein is CSVLGLSDSSYEQYF.